These T cell receptor beta chains were read from a single sample in a study of cytomegalovirus exposure and HLA in healthy donors. TCRdb's table, derived via immunoSEQ multiplex PCR, lists solely in-frame clones and lacks some. This table holds 90,000 to 140,000 clones, 60% to 85% found once. Source material: PBMCs. Source of these receptors: a male donor in good health and CMV-seronegative. Each CDR3 is given with its conserved first and last residue. The order of the fields is CDR3 protein, CDR3 DNA, D gene, clone size, V gene, J gene. A D gene is named only where the DNA matches it firmly. Clone size is shown for a subset of rows, as once, few, many or a class of expanded clone.

CASSLLFEPQHF	TGTGCCAGCAGCCTCCTATTCGAGCCCCAGCATTTT	.	few	TRBV28	TRBJ1-5
CASSVGTAQNTEAFF	TGCGCCAGCAGCGTGGGGACAGCTCAGAACACTGAAGCTTTCTTT	TRBD1	.	TRBV4-3	TRBJ1-1
CASSFTGVDYEQYF	TGCGCCAGCAGCTTTACAGGGGTAGACTACGAGCAGTACTTC	TRBD1	.	TRBV5-1	TRBJ2-7
CASSEFTGQGNEQFF	TGTGCCAGCAGTGAATTCACAGGGCAAGGTAATGAGCAGTTCTTC	.	once	TRBV25-1	TRBJ2-1
CASSYSGTAYGYTF	TGTGCCAGCAGTTACTCGGGGACAGCCTATGGCTACACCTTC	TRBD1	once	TRBV6-6	TRBJ1-2
CASSLPGAGANIQYF	TGTGCCAGCAGTTTACCCGGCGCGGGGGCGAACATTCAGTACTTC	.	once	TRBV28	TRBJ2-4
CASSPRGTGEGYGYTF	TGCGCCAGCAGCCCGCGAGGGACAGGGGAAGGCTATGGCTACACCTTC	TRBD1	.	TRBV5-1	TRBJ1-2
CASSYSAINTEAFF	TGTGCCAGCAGTTACTCGGCCATAAACACTGAAGCTTTCTTT	.	few	TRBV6-5	TRBJ1-1
CASSFGQGENYGYTF	TGTGCCAGCAGCTTCGGACAGGGGGAGAACTATGGCTACACCTTC	TRBD1	.	TRBV7-9	TRBJ1-2
CASTALGDGQDLRSYTF	TGTGCCAGCACCGCATTAGGGGACGGACAGGACCTCAGGAGCTACACCTTC	TRBD1	.	TRBV27	TRBJ1-2
CASSVRHFTDTQYF	TGTGCCAGCAGCGTCCGACACTTCACAGATACGCAGTATTTT	.	.	TRBV9	TRBJ2-3
CASSLRGETYEQYF	TGTGCCAGTAGCCTCAGGGGGGAAACCTACGAGCAGTACTTC	.	.	TRBV19	TRBJ2-7
CASSWRQGEIAFF	TGTGCCAGCAGCTGGAGACAGGGGGAGATCGCTTTCTTT	TRBD1	.	TRBV7-9	TRBJ1-1
CASSPVAGQAYEQYF	TGCGCCAGCAGCCCCGTCGCGGGGCAAGCCTACGAGCAGTACTTC	.	.	TRBV5-1	TRBJ2-7
CASSPYSPGGADSTDTQYF	TGCGCCAGCAGCCCATATTCCCCGGGGGGAGCGGATAGCACAGATACGCAGTATTTT	TRBD2	.	TRBV5-1	TRBJ2-3
CASSSNAGEETQYF	TGTGCCAGCAGCTCCAACGCAGGGGAGGAGACCCAGTACTTC	.	few	TRBV7-9	TRBJ2-5
CASSFWTARDSPLHF	TGTGCCAGCAGCTTTTGGACAGCCAGGGATTCACCCCTCCACTTT	.	.	TRBV5-4	TRBJ1-6
CASSEGLGAQNTEAFF	TGTGCCAGCAGCGAGGGGCTTGGGGCTCAGAACACTGAAGCTTTCTTT	.	.	TRBV9	TRBJ1-1
CASSILIEQGATGYTF	TGTGCCAGTAGTATTCTAATCGAACAGGGGGCGACGGGCTACACCTTC	TRBD1	.	TRBV19	TRBJ1-2
CASSFSGRAADTQYF	TGTGCCAGCAGCTTCAGCGGGAGGGCAGCAGATACGCAGTATTTT	TRBD2	few	TRBV9	TRBJ2-3
CASSVALAGFNEQFF	TGTGCCAGCAGCGTAGCACTAGCGGGTTTCAATGAGCAGTTCTTC	TRBD2	.	TRBV9	TRBJ2-1
CASSSGMMNTEAFF	TGTGCCAGCAGTTCCGGGATGATGAACACTGAAGCTTTCTTT	.	few	TRBV2	TRBJ1-1
CASSQGLAWAGELFF	TGTGCCAGCAGCCAAGGGCTAGCCTGGGCCGGGGAGCTGTTTTTT	.	few	TRBV7-3	TRBJ2-2
CASSQAGSSYEQYF	TGCGCCAGCAGCCAAGCGGGGAGCTCCTACGAGCAGTACTTC	TRBD2	.	TRBV7-9	TRBJ2-7
CASRDRVPNTEAFF	TGTGCCAGCAGGGACAGGGTACCCAACACTGAAGCTTTCTTT	TRBD1	.	TRBV16	TRBJ1-1
CASSADSHTGELFF	TGTGCCAGCAGTGCGGACTCCCACACCGGGGAGCTGTTTTTT	.	.	TRBV25-1	TRBJ2-2
CASSFQAGGFRETQYF	TGTGCCAGCAGCTTCCAAGCGGGAGGCTTTCGGGAGACCCAGTACTTC	TRBD2	.	TRBV7-2	TRBJ2-5
CASSVLAGELDTQYF	TGTGCCAGCAGTGTCCTAGCGGGAGAATTAGATACGCAGTATTTT	TRBD2	.	TRBV6-1	TRBJ2-3
CAWREQVGSTEAFF	TGTGCCTGGAGGGAACAGGTCGGGAGCACTGAAGCTTTCTTT	.	.	TRBV30	TRBJ1-1
CASSRFMSSYNEQFF	TGTGCCAGTAGCCGATTTATGAGCTCCTACAATGAGCAGTTCTTC	.	.	TRBV19	TRBJ2-1
CASSLSGQGAATGELFF	TGTGCCAGCAGTCTGTCAGGACAGGGGGCCGCCACCGGGGAGCTGTTTTTT	TRBD1	few	TRBV6-4	TRBJ2-2
CASSPRETSDSNEQFF	TGTGCCAGCAGCCCCCGCGAGACTAGCGACTCCAATGAGCAGTTCTTC	TRBD2	.	TRBV6-4	TRBJ2-1
CASSLPGVRKGDTQYF	TGCGCCAGCAGCCTCCCGGGAGTTCGGAAGGGGGATACGCAGTATTTT	.	.	TRBV4-1	TRBJ2-3
CASSIVPGGQARGYTF	TGTGCCAGTAGTATAGTCCCGGGGGGACAAGCGCGGGGCTACACCTTC	.	.	TRBV19	TRBJ1-2
CASSLSLGTSSYEQYF	TGTGCCAGCAGCCTATCCCTAGGGACTAGTTCCTACGAGCAGTACTTC	TRBD2	.	TRBV14	TRBJ2-7
CASSFPPVAGRYNEQFF	TGTGCCAGCAGTTTCCCTCCGGTAGCGGGTCGCTACAATGAGCAGTTCTTC	TRBD2	.	TRBV27	TRBJ2-1
CASSTGFMSSPLHF	TGTGCCAGCAGTACAGGGTTTATGAGTTCACCCCTCCACTTT	.	few	TRBV6-5	TRBJ1-6
CASRETGSTDTQYF	TGTGCCAGCAGGGAGACAGGATCGACAGATACGCAGTATTTT	.	few	TRBV2	TRBJ2-3
CASSPQQGTYEQYF	TGTGCCAGCTCACCCCAACAGGGAACCTACGAGCAGTACTTC	.	.	TRBV18	TRBJ2-7
CASSLGRGLAEYDNEQFF	TGTGCCAGCAGCTTAGGAAGAGGACTAGCGGAATACGACAATGAGCAGTTCTTC	TRBD2	.	TRBV7-9	TRBJ2-1
CASSQDLGLPEEQFF	TGCGCCAGCAGCCAAGATCTTGGGCTACCGGAAGAGCAGTTCTTC	.	once	TRBV4-3	TRBJ2-1
CASSPRPPGQYF	TGTGCCAGCAGTCCCCGGCCCCCGGGGCAGTATTTT	.	.	TRBV28	TRBJ2-3
CASSLVGPGTDTQYF	TGTGCCAGCAGCTTAGTGGGGCCAGGGACAGATACGCAGTATTTT	.	.	TRBV11-3	TRBJ2-3
CASSLRVMENIQYF	TGTGCCAGCAGCTTAAGAGTGATGGAAAACATTCAGTACTTC	.	few	TRBV11-2	TRBJ2-4
CASSSGLASTDTQYF	TGTGCCAGCAGCTCCGGACTAGCGAGCACAGATACGCAGTATTTT	TRBD2	.	TRBV7-9	TRBJ2-3
CASSQDNDGRAGEQFF	TGTGCCAGCAGCCAAGATAATGACGGGAGGGCGGGGGAGCAGTTCTTC	TRBD2	once	TRBV4-2	TRBJ2-1
CASSFMLEGLRYGYTF	TGTGCCAGCAGCTTCATGTTGGAGGGGCTTCGCTATGGCTACACCTTC	.	once	TRBV5-6	TRBJ1-2
CASSIIGQGRVTQYF	TGTGCCAGTAGTATTATCGGACAGGGGCGTGTGACCCAGTACTTC	TRBD1	.	TRBV19	TRBJ2-5
CASSSLGSTWGGTDTQYF	TGTGCCAGCAGCTCCCTCGGGAGCACCTGGGGTGGCACAGATACGCAGTATTTT	.	few	TRBV7-3	TRBJ2-3
CASSLGTGWNTEAFF	TGTGCCAGCAGTTTAGGAACGGGGTGGAACACTGAAGCTTTCTTT	.	.	TRBV28	TRBJ1-1
CACPTGSSSYEQYF	TGTGCCTGCCCGACAGGTTCGAGCTCCTACGAGCAGTACTTC	.	.	TRBV30	TRBJ2-7
CASSENRDYYEQYF	TGTGCCAGCTCGGAAAACAGGGATTACTACGAGCAGTACTTC	.	once	TRBV18	TRBJ2-7
CASSSAALAKNIQYF	TGTGCCAGCAGCTCCGCGGCCCTAGCCAAAAACATTCAGTACTTC	.	.	TRBV11-3	TRBJ2-4
CASRGGAETQYF	TGTGCCAGCAGGGGGGGAGCGGAGACCCAGTACTTC	.	.	TRBV28	TRBJ2-5
CASSLAHRRGYQPQHF	TGTGCCAGCAGCTTAGCGCACAGGAGGGGTTATCAGCCCCAGCATTTT	.	.	TRBV7-8	TRBJ1-5
CASSFVAGGLANEQFF	TGTGCCAGCAGTTTTGTAGCGGGAGGGCTGGCCAATGAGCAGTTCTTC	TRBD2	.	TRBV6-5	TRBJ2-1
CASSGGVVTTDTQYF	TGTGCCAGCTCGGGGGGGGTCGTTACCACAGATACGCAGTATTTT	TRBD2	.	TRBV9	TRBJ2-3
CASSLAESLYNEQFF	TGTGCCAGCAGCTTAGCGGAGAGCCTCTACAATGAGCAGTTCTTC	.	.	TRBV7-9	TRBJ2-1
CASSPPGGSGYTF	TGTGCCAGCAGCCCCCCCGGGGGGAGCGGCTACACCTTC	.	.	TRBV6-6	TRBJ1-2